This T cell receptor beta chain was profiled in a study of read filtering for tumor transcriptome and immune sequencing. Study information: Patients were approximately 18 male and 11 to 15 female, mean age 65.9 years, range roughly 45 to 85.

V shed 3 bases, J shed 5 bases, and the junction held 10 bases outside the gene matches. The CDR3 runs 15 residues. CDR1 is LNHDA, CDR2 SQIVND, per germline (reference sequence). Of note for this clonotype: Its antigen is not identified.

Sampling of bone marrow took place during active disease in every patient. The library was built from 400 ng RNA with molecular barcoded adaptors for alpha/delta and beta/gamma chains. TCRdb independently ran MiXCR on the reads; one entry per CDR3 protein. The table has some 80,000 distinct CDR3 sequences, roughly 12% seen once. Broader study findings: This fraction held mixed bone marrow immune cells after CD138-negative sorting. About 80% of IR-seq clonotypes had a single read, yet these held roughly 3.7% of reads.

This receptor was obtained from a donor over 35 with multiple myeloma. The chain couples TRBV19 to TRBJ2-7; 7 bases are a match to TRBD2. Sequencing was performed on a population of CD138-negative cells sorted from bone marrow. CDR3 protein: CASSIGTSDYDEQYF. The DNA for the CDR3 is TGTGCCAGTAGTATCGGTACTAGCGACTACGACGAGCAGTACTTC. Based on the CDR3 plus reference TRBV19 and TRBJ2-7, the full variable domain is DGGITQSPKYLFRKEGQNVTLSCEQNLNHDAMYWYRQDPGQGLRLIYYSQIVNDFQKGDIAEGYSVSREKKESFPLTVTSAQKNPTAFYLCASSIGTSDYDEQYFGPGTRLTVT.